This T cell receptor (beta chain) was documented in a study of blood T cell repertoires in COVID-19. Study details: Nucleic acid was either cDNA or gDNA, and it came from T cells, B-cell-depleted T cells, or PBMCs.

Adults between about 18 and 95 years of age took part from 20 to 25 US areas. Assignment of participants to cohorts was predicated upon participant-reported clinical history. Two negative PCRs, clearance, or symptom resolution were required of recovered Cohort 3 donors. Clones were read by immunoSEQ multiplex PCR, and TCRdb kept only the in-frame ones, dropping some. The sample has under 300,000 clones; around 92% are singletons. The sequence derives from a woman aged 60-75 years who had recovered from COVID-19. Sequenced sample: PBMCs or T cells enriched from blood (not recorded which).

CDR3 sequence (DNA): TGTGCCAGCAGCCAAGAGGATGGAGGGTACACTGAAGCTTTCTTT. Amino acid sequence: CASSQEDGGYTEAFF. This chain connects TRBV4-2 to TRBJ1-1, with D uncertain. CDR3 length: 15 amino acids. V dropped 0 bases and J dropped 3 bases, with 11 bases sitting between them. The germline V gene has CDR1 LGHNA and CDR2 YNFKEQ.